Below are 32 T cell receptor beta chains sequenced from a single sample in a study of blood T cell repertoires in COVID-19. Only in-frame clones appear in the TCRdb table, and some are missing; sequencing was by immunoSEQ multiplex PCR. The sample contains hundreds of thousands of clones, roughly 90% of which appear only once. The sample comprised peripheral blood. These receptor sequences come from a man aged 55-75 years with COVID-19, enrolled during active disease.

V gene TRBV28 combines with J gene TRBJ2-4, with D unclear. Germline V CDR1 and CDR2: MDHEN, SYDVKM. Between the trimmed V and J ends, which lost 5 bases and 4 bases, there was a span of 12 bases. The CDR3 has 14 amino acids. The CDR3 coding sequence is TGTGCCAGCAGTGTGCTCCCGAGGAAAAACATTCAGTACTTC. Translated: CASSVLPRKNIQYF.

The chain's CDR3 is CASSLSLERARGEQFF. CDR3 nucleotides: TGCGCCAGCAGCTTGTCCCTCGAGCGGGCGCGTGGTGAGCAGTTCTTC. V gene TRBV5-1 combines with J gene TRBJ2-1, with a weak D call TRBD2 (6 bases). Germline V lookup: CDR1 SGHRS, CDR2 YFSETQ. The CDR3 contains 16 residues. Between the trimmed V and J ends, which lost 1 base and 9 bases, there was a span of 20 bases.

This clone was counted a single time. V usage is TRBV3-1 (or the pseudogene TRBV3-2) and J usage is TRBJ2-1, with 8 bases fitting TRBD2. The CDR3 is 14 residues long. The V gene's germline CDR1 is LGHDT and CDR2 YNNKEL (reference sequence). The J segment lost 7 bases and the V segment lost 5 bases, leaving 7 bases of the junction unmatched. CDR3 amino acids: CASSLRGGGNEQFF. The CDR3 DNA follows: TGTGCCAGCAGCTTACGGGGGGGTGGTAATGAGCAGTTCTTC.

This chain joins TRBV3-1 (or the pseudogene TRBV3-2) and TRBJ1-2, with a tentative D call TRBD1 (6 bases). The CDR3 is 17 amino acids. V lost 1 base, J lost 0 bases, and 15 bases lay in between. Germline V gene lookup returns CDR1 LGHDT and CDR2 YNNKEL (reference sequence). The CDR3, as DNA: TGTGCCAGCAGCCAAGGGATAAGGACAGTCGCTAACTATGGCTACACCTTC. It specifies CASSQGIRTVANYGYTF.

This clone was recorded only once. CDR3 region: CASSQGAEAFF. Here the CDR3 DNA reads TGTGCCAGCAGCCAGGGTGCTGAAGCTTTCTTT. This rearrangement joins TRBV6-6 to TRBJ1-1, with a tentative D call TRBD1 (5 bases). Germline V gene lookup returns CDR1 MNHNY and CDR2 SVGAGI (reference sequence). This CDR3 contains 11 residues. Trimming removed 6 bases at V and 6 bases at J, with 8 bases between.

CDR3 loop: CASRTTGSNEQFF. The CDR3 DNA follows: TGTGCCAGTAGGACTACAGGGAGCAATGAGCAGTTCTTC. V usage is TRBV19 and J usage is TRBJ2-1, with D tentatively TRBD1 (6 bases). Germline V lookup: CDR1 LNHDA, CDR2 SQIVND (reference sequence). V dropped 6 bases and J dropped 6 bases, with 12 bases sitting between them. The CDR3 sequence is 13 residues long.

CDR3 residues: CASSPGTGGEKLFF. The CDR3 DNA follows: TGTGCCAGCAGTCCCGGGACAGGCGGTGAAAAACTGTTTTTT. J is TRBJ1-4 and V is TRBV6-5, with 8 bases identical to TRBD1. CDR1 MNHEY and CDR2 SVGAGI come from the germline V gene. CDR3 length equals 14 residues. V lost 5 bases, J lost 7 bases, and 6 bases stayed unmatched.

The chain carries TRBV5-4 and TRBJ2-2; the match to TRBD1 covers 8 bases. The trim removed 0 bases at V and 4 bases at J, leaving 5 bases unmatched. CDR1 is SGHNT and CDR2 is YYREEE in the germline V gene (reference sequence). The CDR3 spans 16 residues. The CDR3 reads CASSLAQGASTGELFF. The CDR3 coding sequence is TGTGCCAGCAGCTTGGCGCAGGGGGCATCCACCGGGGAGCTGTTTTTT.

V gene TRBV27 combines with J gene TRBJ2-3, with 9 bases aligning to TRBD2. Unmatched junction bases numbered 24, after V lost 6 bases and J lost 5 bases. Germline V lookup: CDR1 MNHEY, CDR2 SMNVEV (reference sequence). The CDR3 has 20 amino acids. CDR3 bases: TGTGCCAGCAGACCTCTAGTTAACCCTCTAGCGGGGTGGTCCGGAGATACGCAGTATTTT. It is translated as CASRPLVNPLAGWSGDTQYF.

This clone was detected only once. The chain combines TRBV18 with TRBJ2-7; D is possibly TRBD2 (6 bases). V lost 1 base and J lost 2, with 12 bases in between. The CDR3 has 15 residues. The V gene's germline CDR1 is KGHSH and CDR2 LQKENI. CDR3 sequence: CASSPLGGEPYEQYF. The CDR3 coding sequence is TGTGCCAGCTCACCACTCGGGGGAGAACCCTACGAGCAGTACTTC.

The chain has TRBV7-9 and TRBJ2-7; 9 positions match TRBD1. Germline values: CDR1 SEHNR, CDR2 FQNEAQ (reference sequence). This CDR3 comprises 15 residues. V lost 1 base to trimming and J lost 3 bases; unmatched junction nucleotides: 4. The CDR3 here is CASSLVGQGNYEQYF. CDR3 sequence (DNA): TGTGCCAGCAGCTTAGTCGGACAGGGGAACTACGAGCAGTACTTC.

The genes are TRBV18 and TRBJ1-5; D gene uncertain. CDR1 and CDR2 (germline): KGHSH, LQKENI. CDR3 length: 14 amino acids. Trimming took 5 bases from V and 1 from J, leaving 9 bases between them. The CDR3 loop is CASSSPGSNQPQHF. The CDR3 coding sequence is TGTGCCAGCTCAAGTCCCGGGAGCAATCAGCCCCAGCATTTT.

V usage is TRBV6-2 or TRBV6-3 and J usage is TRBJ2-1, with 9 bases identical to TRBD1. Trimming removed 6 bases from V and 4 bases from J; junction bases left unmatched: 7. The CDR3 totals 15 residues. Germline V gives CDR1 MNHEY, CDR2 SVGEGT. DNA for the CDR3: TGTGCCAGCAGCCTAACGGGACAGGGATACAATGAGCAGTTCTTC. Translated, it gives CASSLTGQGYNEQFF.

In its sample, this clone was seen once. The chain links TRBV3-1 (or the pseudogene TRBV3-2) to TRBJ1-5; 8 bases are a match to TRBD1. Germline lookup yields CDR1 LGHDT and CDR2 YNNKEL (reference sequence). This CDR3 is built from 19 residues. V lost 1 base, J lost 3 bases, and 14 bases stayed unmatched. The chain's CDR3 is CASSQVVAGGITINQPQHF. The CDR3 DNA follows: TGTGCCAGCAGCCAAGTCGTCGCAGGGGGCATAACTATCAATCAGCCCCAGCATTTT.

The chain employs TRBV11-3 and TRBJ2-3, with TRBD2 identical over 7 bases. CDR1 is SGHNT, CDR2 YENEEA, per germline. V shed 2 bases and J 4 bases; nucleotides not matched to a gene: 6. The CDR3 is made up of 15 amino acids. CDR3 in amino acids: CASSLYAGASDTQYF. In DNA, the CDR3 is TGTGCCAGCAGCTTATACGCGGGAGCATCAGATACGCAGTATTTT.

V is TRBV30 and J is TRBJ1-3, with 9 nucleotides matching TRBD1. J lost 3 bases, V lost 2 bases, and 5 bases had no gene match. CDR1 is GTSNPN, CDR2 SVGIG, per germline (reference sequence). The length of the CDR3 is 15 residues. The CDR3 spells CAWSTGGLGGNTIYF. Written as DNA, the CDR3 is TGTGCCTGGAGTACAGGGGGCTTGGGTGGAAACACCATATATTTT.

The gene calls are TRBV20-1 and TRBJ2-4; 8 bases are shared with TRBD1. Germline-derived CDR1 and CDR2 are DFQATT and SNEGSKA (reference sequence). This CDR3 region has 17 residues. After removal of 3 bases from V and 0 bases from J, the junction contained 10 bases not matched to a gene. CDR3 nucleotide sequence: TGCAGTGCTAGTTATAACAGGGGGGAAGTAGCCAAAAACATTCAGTACTTC. Encoded protein: CSASYNRGEVAKNIQYF.

The V and J genes are TRBV10-3 and TRBJ2-3; 9 nucleotides match TRBD1. This CDR3 contains 15 residues. V shed 6 bases, J shed 4 bases, and the junction held 8 bases outside the gene matches. Per the germline V gene, CDR1 is ENHRY and CDR2 is SYGVKD. The CDR3: CAISGTGIGADTQYF. CDR3 nucleotides: TGTGCCATCAGCGGGACAGGGATTGGCGCAGATACGCAGTATTTT.

This clone was seen once. The rearrangement joins TRBV2 to TRBJ2-3; TRBD1 aligns across 8 bases. Unmatched junction bases numbered 8, after V lost 9 bases and J lost 3 bases. CDR1 is SNHLY and CDR2 is FYNNEI in the germline V gene. There are 14 residues in the CDR3. The CDR3 region has the DNA TGTGCCAGTCCCCGGGACAGGCGTACAGATACGCAGTATTTT. Residues: CASPRDRRTDTQYF.

The chain employs TRBV29-1 and TRBJ1-3; 7 bases are shared with TRBD1. Germline V gene lookup returns CDR1 SQVTM and CDR2 ANQGSEA. The J segment lost 0 bases and the V segment lost 6 bases, leaving 8 bases of the junction unmatched. CDR3 size: 15 residues. CDR3 in DNA: TGCAGCGTGGTGATACAGGGGAACTCTGGAAACACCATATATTTT. Amino acids: CSVVIQGNSGNTIYF.

The rearrangement joins TRBV10-2 to TRBJ2-2; D is uncertain. The ends were cut back, 2 bases at V and 7 bases at J, with 8 bases in the middle. CDR3 length: 13 amino acids. Looked up from germline, CDR1 is WSHSY and CDR2 is SAAADI. CDR3 in amino acids: CASSELGGGELFF. The CDR3 region has the DNA TGCGCCAGCAGTGAGCTCGGCGGCGGGGAGCTGTTTTTT.

The chain's CDR3 is CASSSNGNSYNEQFF. Written as DNA, the CDR3 is TGCGCCAGCAGCTCGAACGGGAACTCCTACAATGAGCAGTTCTTC. The chain recombines TRBV5-1 with TRBJ2-1; maybe TRBD2 (5 bases). Trimming removed 3 bases from V and 0 bases from J, with 10 bases in between. CDR1 is SGHRS, CDR2 YFSETQ, per germline. This CDR3 comprises 15 residues.

J is TRBJ2-1 and V is TRBV9; 10 nucleotides line up with TRBD2. The CDR3 is 14 amino acids. The V and J ends lost 7 bases and 3 bases, in that order; junction bases with no gene match: 4. Germline CDR1 reads SGDLS; CDR2 reads YYNGEE. The CDR3 reads CASSRTSGYNEQFF. The CDR3 DNA reads as TGTGCCAGCTCTCGGACTAGCGGCTACAATGAGCAGTTCTTC.

In its sample, this clone was seen a few times. The CDR3 here is CASSLGGSLTEAFF. The CDR3 nucleotides read TGTGCCAGCAGCTTGGGAGGGAGTCTCACTGAAGCTTTCTTT. This chain joins TRBV5-5 and TRBJ1-1; D not certain. The length of the CDR3 is 14 residues. V gave up 0 bases and J gave up 4 bases, with 10 bases separating them. CDR1 SGHKS and CDR2 YYEKEE come from the germline V gene (reference sequence).

This clone was observed once. The chain uses TRBV3-1 (or the pseudogene TRBV3-2) and TRBJ2-2; 14 bases map to TRBD2. The CDR3 sequence is 19 residues long. V dropped 0 bases and J dropped 5; count of bases not matched to a gene: 8. Germline V gene sequence: CDR1 LGHDT, CDR2 YNNKEL (reference sequence). The chain's CDR3 is CASSQDGGLAGGWTGELFF. CDR3 in DNA: TGTGCCAGCAGCCAAGACGGCGGACTAGCGGGAGGTTGGACCGGGGAGCTGTTTTTT.

The J gene is TRBJ2-7, the V gene TRBV3-1 (or the pseudogene TRBV3-2); 7 positions match TRBD2. Trimming took 0 bases from V and 7 from J; bases not matched to a gene: 12. This CDR3 contains 16 residues. Germline V gene sequence: CDR1 LGHDT, CDR2 YNNKEL (reference sequence). CDR3 nucleotides: TGTGCCAGCAGCCAAGACAGACTAGCCCGGACGGGGGAGCAGTACTTC. Translating it yields CASSQDRLARTGEQYF.

This clone was found once. The DNA is omitted, as the CDR3 cannot be located on it reliably, and the CDR3 follows TCRdb's listing. The gene calls are TRBV30 and TRBJ2-1; no check of the table's D call, TRBD1, against the DNA was made. The CDR3 is 12 amino acids in total, end residues counted. Germline V gives CDR1 GTSNPN, CDR2 SVGIG (reference sequence). CDR3 region: CAWSVGRGSKFF.

The chain carries TRBV7-2 and TRBJ1-2; D gene ambiguous. The V and J ends lost 5 bases and 0 bases respectively, with 4 bases between them. Germline CDR1 SGHTA, CDR2 FQGNSA. The CDR3 has 12 amino acids. The CDR3 sequence: CASSRSNYGYTF. As DNA, the CDR3 is TGTGCCAGCAGCCGTTCTAACTATGGCTACACCTTC.

This sequence joins TRBV5-1 and TRBJ1-6, with no clear D. The CDR3 loop spans 14 amino acids. Germline-derived CDR1 and CDR2 are SGHRS and YFSETQ. V was shortened by 0 bases and J by 9 bases, with 10 bases between the two germline ends. CDR3 protein: CASSLDGEGSPLHF. In DNA form, the CDR3 reads TGCGCCAGCAGCTTGGACGGGGAGGGTTCACCCCTCCACTTT.

The CDR3 DNA reads as TGTGCCACCCATACTATATACGAGCAGTACTTC. Translated, it gives CATHTIYEQYF. V and J are TRBV21-1 and TRBJ2-7; the D call TRBD2 from the table was never checked on the DNA. TRBV21-1 is listed as a pseudogene. The CDR3 spans 11 residues.

The chain joins TRBV9 to TRBJ2-7; a possible D gene is TRBD1 (7 bases). CDR3 length: 13 amino acids. Germline lookup yields CDR1 SGDLS and CDR2 YYNGEE. Trimming pared 2 bases from V and 7 bases from J, leaving 13 bases between. The CDR3 spells CASSVGQGGEQYF. The CDR3 DNA follows: TGTGCCAGCAGCGTGGGGCAGGGGGGAGAGCAGTACTTC.

This clone was found a few times. This chain uses TRBV19 with TRBJ1-1, with TRBD1 matching over 9 bases. V trimming: 6 bases; J trimming: 4 bases; junction bases outside the gene matches: 9. The CDR3 contains 15 residues. Germline assignment: CDR1 LNHDA and CDR2 SQIVND (reference sequence). DNA for the CDR3: TGTGCCAGTAGCTCCTTGACAGGGGGGGGCACTGAAGCTTTCTTT. Protein: CASSSLTGGGTEAFF.